This T cell receptor beta chain came from a study of blood T cells in healthy people across ages. The length of the CDR3 is 15 residues. The ends lost 5 bases at V and 4 bases at J; junction bases unmatched: 6. Germline V gives CDR1 SEHNR, CDR2 FQNEAQ (reference sequence). This clonotype has a single count. PCR was performed a second time for about 7 to 11 cycles using a sample-barcoded 5' primer and a J-beta primer mix. TCRdb analysed the 5' RACE reads with MiXCR anew, one entry per CDR3 protein. This table has some 800,000 distinct CDR3 sequences, around 25% appearing once. This same sample was also part of a study on T cells of mothers and their children.

This clonotype originated in a boy aged 10-17 years in good health. The chain recombines TRBV7-9 with TRBJ2-5; TRBD1 aligns across 11 bases. The specimen sequenced was blood. CDR3 in amino acids: CASSEDRGLTETQYF. Written as DNA, the CDR3 is TGTGCCAGCAGCGAGGACAGGGGGCTTACAGAGACCCAGTACTTC. Together with reference TRBV7-9 and TRBJ2-5, the CDR3 gives the full variable domain: DTGVSQNPRHKITKRGQNVTFRCDPISEHNRLYWYRQTLGQGPEFLTYFQNEAQLEKSRLLSDRFSAERPKGSFSTLEIQRTEQGDSAMYLCASSEDRGLTETQYFGPGTRLLVL.